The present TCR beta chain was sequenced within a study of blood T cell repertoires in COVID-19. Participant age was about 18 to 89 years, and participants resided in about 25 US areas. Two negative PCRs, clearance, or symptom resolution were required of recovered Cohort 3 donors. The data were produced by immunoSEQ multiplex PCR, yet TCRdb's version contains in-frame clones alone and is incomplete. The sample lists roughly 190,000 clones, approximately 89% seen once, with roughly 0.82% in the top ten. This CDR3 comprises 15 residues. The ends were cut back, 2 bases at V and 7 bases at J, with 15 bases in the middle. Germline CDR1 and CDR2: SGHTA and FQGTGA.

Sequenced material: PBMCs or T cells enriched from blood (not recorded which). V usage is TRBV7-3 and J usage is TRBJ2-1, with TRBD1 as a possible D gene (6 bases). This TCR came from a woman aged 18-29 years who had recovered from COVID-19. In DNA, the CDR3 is TGTGCCAGCAGCTTACGGCAGGGGTTGTTTAATGAGCAGTTCTTC. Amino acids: CASSLRQGLFNEQFF.